Here is one TCR beta chain with its context. These data originate in a study of blood T cell repertoires in COVID-19. Clones were read by immunoSEQ multiplex PCR, and TCRdb kept only the in-frame ones, dropping some. This table holds a few hundred thousand clones, 80% to 90% found once. Germline V gene data show CDR1 as MNHEY and CDR2 as SVGAGI. This CDR3 has 14 residues. Trimming cost V 8 bases and J 2 bases; bases outside gene matches: 7. The J gene is TRBJ2-7, the V gene TRBV6-5; 9 nucleotides match TRBD2. Sequencing used PBMCs or T cells enriched from blood (not recorded which). This TCR came from a woman aged 40 to 50 with acute COVID-19. The CDR3 sequence: CASRGLAPAYEQYF. The CDR3 region has the DNA TGTGCCAGCCGGGGACTAGCACCCGCCTACGAGCAGTACTTC.